This T cell receptor (beta chain) appears in the sequencing data of a study of tumor-infiltrating lymphocytes in primary liver carcinoma. The wider study: Tumor lesions were T1-T3 N0M0 and spanned roughly 4 to 11 cm. Study-level findings and limits: Tumors carried a top-250-clone fraction significantly exceeding that of blood (p = 0.039). Lower overlap was observed for tumor-adjacent and tumor-blood pairs relative to tumor region pairs.

This clonotype was picked up a small number of times. Its antigen is not known. Researchers generated TCR beta cDNA from approximately 520 ng of total RNA, relying on a constant-region primer. The TCR beta library was amplified through three nested multiplex PCR rounds in a modified ARM-PCR procedure. TCRdb ran MiXCR on the multiplex PCR reads and lists one entry per CDR3 protein. The sample carries 330,000 or so distinct CDR3 sequences, around 60% recorded once. In addition to blood RNA drawn from unsorted whole blood, germline DNA was extracted. Surgery was preceded by the collection of about 4 milliliters of peripheral blood. This clonotype originated in a middle-aged man with primary liver carcinoma and hepatitis B virus infection. The sequenced material came from peripheral blood.

CDR3 protein: CASRRQTGLAGGHTDTQYF. The CDR3 coding sequence is TGTGCCAGCAGGCGTCAGACTGGACTAGCGGGAGGCCACACAGATACGCAGTATTTT. This chain links TRBV7-9 with TRBJ2-3; 14 nucleotides agree with TRBD2. The germline V gene encodes CDR1 SEHNR and CDR2 FQNEAQ (reference sequence). J lost 2 bases, V lost 6 bases, and 13 bases had no gene match. The CDR3 consists of 19 residues.